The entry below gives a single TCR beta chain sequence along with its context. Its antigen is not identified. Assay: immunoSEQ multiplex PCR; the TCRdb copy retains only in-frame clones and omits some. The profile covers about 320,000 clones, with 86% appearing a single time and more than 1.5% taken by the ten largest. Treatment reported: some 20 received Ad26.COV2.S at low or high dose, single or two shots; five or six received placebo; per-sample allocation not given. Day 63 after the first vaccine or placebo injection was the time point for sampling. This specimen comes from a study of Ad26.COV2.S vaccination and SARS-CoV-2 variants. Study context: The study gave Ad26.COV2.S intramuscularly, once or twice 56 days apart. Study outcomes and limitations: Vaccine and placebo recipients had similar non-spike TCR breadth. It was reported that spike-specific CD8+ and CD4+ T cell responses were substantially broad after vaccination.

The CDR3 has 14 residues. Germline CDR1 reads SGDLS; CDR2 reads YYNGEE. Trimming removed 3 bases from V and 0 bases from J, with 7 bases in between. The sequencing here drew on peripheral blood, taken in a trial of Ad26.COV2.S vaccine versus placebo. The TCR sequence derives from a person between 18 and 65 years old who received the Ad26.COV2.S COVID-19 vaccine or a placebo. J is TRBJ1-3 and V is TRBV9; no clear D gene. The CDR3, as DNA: TGTGCCAGCAGCGCCGGGAGCTCTGGAAACACCATATATTTT. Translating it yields CASSAGSSGNTIYF.